This T cell receptor beta chain was recorded in a study of CD8+CD57+ T cells in acquired aplastic anemia (dated 2018 in TCRdb). Looking at the study overall: On average, sorted CD4+ and CD8+ cells yielded around 3.4 ug of extracted DNA, with a range of roughly 0.18 to 30 ug. CD8+CD57+ expansion was defined as a frequency above the mean frequency observed in healthy subjects.

TCR beta VDJ combination and CDR3 sequence profiling used genomic DNA as the template. An Illumina HiSeq 2000 was the platform used for TCR repertoire sequencing. Under the source paper's analysis protocol: Repertoires were assessed using TRBV/TRBJ rearrangement plots, CDR3 size and DJ length profiles, and Simpson's diversity index. The most abundant DNA sequence in the deep sequencing data was defined as the immunodominant clone. CDR3 amino acid sequences were checked for sharing between subjects and were compared against published repertoires and the VDJdb database. In-frame beta chains were kept once TCRdb had trimmed the public reads at Q25 with fastp and called clones with MiXCR. CDR3 protein duplicates are merged, each entry listing the most common genes and DNA. For this entry, the V and J calls and clone size follow TCRdb and not the study's own pipeline. Present in this sample are 300,000 or so distinct CDR3 sequences, 56% of which were seen just once. The ten top clones hold around 1.3% of the sample.

Notes on this clonotype: It has no known antigen specificity. Within one base of it there is no much larger clone, and no base qualities were kept.

Expansion of CD8+CD57+ cells had been shown by flow cytometry in the patients chosen for sequencing. Every patient had a diagnosis of severe acquired aplastic anemia based on International Study of Aplastic Anemia and Agranulocytosis and Camitta criteria. No therapy had been received by the patients at the time of blood sampling. TCR repertoires of sorted CD4+ and CD8+ blood T cells from severe aplastic anemia patients and healthy subjects were deep-sequenced in the study. Patients were enrolled under clinicaltrials.gov protocols 00001620, 01623167, 00001397, 00071045, 00081523 and 00961064 in the USA. Ficoll-Paque density gradient centrifugation was used to isolate peripheral blood mononuclear cells. Before DNA extraction, CD4+ and CD8+ T cells were sorted by FACS or by magnetic beads. Here is what the overall study found, with its caveats: No significant difference in CD8+ Simpson's diversity was found between patients and healthy controls (P=0.060). Some 31 CD8+ CDR3 sequences were shared between patients and controls but appeared highly expressed in patients and within their immunodominant clones.

CDR1 and CDR2, per the germline V gene (reference sequence), are DFQATT and SNEGSKA. The CDR3, from cysteine to phenylalanine, totals 14 residues. Kept here is only the CDR3 DNA, which spans 42 bases and is read in frame from base 1. The V end gives up 3 bases and the J end 8 bases, leaving 7 bases in the junction not matched to a gene. The sequence is built from TRBV20-1 and TRBJ2-1; 10 central nucleotides agree with TRBD2. Sequencing was done on a sample of sorted CD4+, CD8+, or CD8+CD57+ T cells (not recorded which) from PBMCs. This receptor was taken from a human donor with aplastic anemia. The bases read TGCAGTGCTAGGAGCGGGGGGGAGGCCGATGAGCAGTTCTTC. Its translation reads: CSARSGGEADEQFF.